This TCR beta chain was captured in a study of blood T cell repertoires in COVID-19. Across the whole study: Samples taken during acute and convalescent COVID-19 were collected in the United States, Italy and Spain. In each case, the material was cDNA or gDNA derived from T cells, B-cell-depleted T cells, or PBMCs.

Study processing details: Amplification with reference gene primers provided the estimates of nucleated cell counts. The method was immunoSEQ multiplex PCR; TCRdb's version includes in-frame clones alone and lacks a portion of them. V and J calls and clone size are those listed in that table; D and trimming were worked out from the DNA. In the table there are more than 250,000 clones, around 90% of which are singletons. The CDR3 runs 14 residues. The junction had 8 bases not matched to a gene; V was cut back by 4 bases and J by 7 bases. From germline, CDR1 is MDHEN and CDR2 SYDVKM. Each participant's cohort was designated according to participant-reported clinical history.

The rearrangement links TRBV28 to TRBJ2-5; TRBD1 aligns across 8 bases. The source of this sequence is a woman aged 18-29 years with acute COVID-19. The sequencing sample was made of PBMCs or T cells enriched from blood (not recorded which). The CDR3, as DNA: TGTGCCAGCAGTTCAGGGGGCCCGCTAGGGACCCAGTACTTC. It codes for CASSSGGPLGTQYF.